The 20 T cell receptor beta chains reported below all come from one sample, sequenced in a study of T cell repertoires in cytomegalovirus infection. TCRdb ran MiXCR on the reads and lists one entry per CDR3 protein. The sample records 600,000 to 800,000 distinct CDR3 sequences, approximately 24% being singletons. Material: CD8+ T cells from PBMCs. Receptors originate from a human donor in good health (CMV status not recorded). Some clones in this sample may be carry-over from other donors' samples.

The V and J genes are TRBV6-2 or TRBV6-3 and TRBJ2-2; D may match TRBD1 or TRBD2 (6 bases each). CDR1 and CDR2 (germline): MNHEY, SVGEGT. This CDR3 region has 15 residues. V lost 7 bases to trimming and J lost 4 bases, with 16 bases between them. The CDR3: CASTGVQGITGELFF. CDR3 nucleotide sequence: TGTGCCAGCACGGGAGTTCAGGGGATCACCGGGGAGCTGTTTTTT.

The chain employs TRBV29-1 and TRBJ1-1; 10 nucleotides match TRBD1. This CDR3 region has 16 residues. The V segment lost 3 bases and the J segment 1 base; nucleotides outside the gene matches: 8. CDR1 is SQVTM and CDR2 is ANQGSEA in the germline V gene. The CDR3 region is CSVDPDRGKWNTEAFF. The CDR3 region has the DNA TGCAGCGTTGACCCGGACAGGGGGAAGTGGAACACTGAAGCTTTCTTT.

This clonotype was seen many times. J is TRBJ2-2 and V is TRBV7-9; 8 bases are a match to TRBD1. Germline V gives CDR1 SEHNR, CDR2 FQNEAQ (reference sequence). The V segment lost 2 bases and the J segment 2 bases; nucleotides outside the gene matches: 4. This CDR3 spans 16 amino acids. The CDR3 protein is CASSLFGQGNTGELFF. For the CDR3, the DNA is TGTGCCAGCAGCTTATTCGGACAGGGAAACACCGGGGAGCTGTTTTTT.

J is TRBJ2-5 and V is TRBV6-1, with D tentatively TRBD2 (5 bases). The length of the CDR3 is 14 residues. Trimming took 5 bases from V and 5 from J, leaving 15 bases between them. Germline V gene data show CDR1 as MNHNS and CDR2 as SASEGT. The chain's CDR3 is CASSPGGRMETQYF. In DNA form, the CDR3 reads TGTGCCAGCAGTCCCGGAGGAAGGATGGAGACCCAGTACTTC.

This clonotype has more than one count but fewer than ten. This rearrangement joins TRBV6-6 to TRBJ1-1; 9 nucleotides agree with TRBD1. Germline V gene sequence: CDR1 MNHNY, CDR2 SVGAGI (reference sequence). The CDR3 loop spans 13 amino acids. V shed 8 bases and J 7 bases; nucleotides not matched to a gene: 8. CDR3 in DNA: TGTGCCAGCTGGGACAGGGTCGATTATGAAGCTTTCTTT. It specifies CASWDRVDYEAFF.

The chain joins TRBV4-1 to TRBJ2-7; perhaps TRBD2 as D (6 bases). The germline V and J ends were trimmed by 3 bases and 3 bases, with 15 bases remaining between them. From germline, CDR1 is MGHRA and CDR2 YSYEKL. This CDR3 has 15 amino acids. The DNA for the CDR3 is TGCGCCAGCAGCCAGGCCCCAGGGAGGAGCTACGAGCAGTACTTC. This sequence encodes CASSQAPGRSYEQYF.

This chain joins TRBV6-6 and TRBJ2-3; D may be TRBD2 (5 bases). Trimming took 0 bases from V and 1 from J, leaving 20 bases between them. Germline V gene sequence: CDR1 MNHNY, CDR2 SVGAGI (reference sequence). This CDR3 region has 19 residues. The CDR3: CASSYSSSSGVSGTDTQYF. DNA of the CDR3: TGTGCCAGCAGTTACTCTTCCTCGAGCGGTGTAAGTGGCACAGATACGCAGTATTTT.

This clonotype was recorded only once. The chain carries TRBV7-9 and TRBJ2-7; no clear D. CDR3 size: 14 residues. Trimming removed 5 bases at V and 0 bases at J, with 11 bases between. The germline V gene encodes CDR1 SEHNR and CDR2 FQNEAQ (reference sequence). CDR3 region: CASSPPETSYEQYF. DNA for the CDR3: TGTGCCAGCAGCCCCCCAGAAACCTCCTACGAGCAGTACTTC.

This clonotype was found many times. The V gene is TRBV28, the J gene TRBJ1-4; D is unresolved. The CDR3 contains 13 residues. The V and J ends lost 7 bases and 8 bases respectively, with 14 bases between them. Looked up from germline, CDR1 is MDHEN and CDR2 is SYDVKM. The CDR3, as DNA: TGTGCCAGCACCTTCCTCCCCGGGGAAAAACTGTTTTTT. Residues: CASTFLPGEKLFF.

The J gene is TRBJ2-5, the V gene TRBV20-1; TRBD2 agrees at 7 bases. From germline, CDR1 is DFQATT and CDR2 SNEGSKA (reference sequence). This CDR3 is built from 12 residues. Losses at the gene ends were 3 bases for V and 3 bases for J; bases not matched to a gene: 1. This CDR3 reads CSARGREETQYF. CDR3 coding DNA: TGCAGTGCTAGGGGGAGGGAAGAGACCCAGTACTTC.

This clonotype came up a few times. The chain combines TRBV5-8 with TRBJ1-2; TRBD1 agrees at 7 bases. The CDR3 loop spans 13 amino acids. Germline CDR1 and CDR2: SGHTS and YDEGEE. J was trimmed by 4 bases and V by 3 bases; bases with no gene match: 3. CDR3 loop: CASSSGQPYGYTF. The CDR3 DNA is TGTGCCAGCAGCTCGGGACAGCCCTATGGCTACACCTTC.

The sample holds many counts of this clonotype. The J gene is TRBJ2-1, the V gene TRBV7-9; 15 positions agree with TRBD2. The germline CDR1 and CDR2 sequences are SEHNR and FQNEAQ (reference sequence). The CDR3 length is 16 residues. The V gene end was trimmed by 5 bases and the J gene end by 10 bases; junction bases not matched to a gene: 9. The CDR3 DNA follows: TGTGCCAGCAGCCCGACCGGGACTAGCGGGGGGCCCGAGCAGTTCTTC. This sequence encodes CASSPTGTSGGPEQFF.

The rearrangement uses TRBV9 and TRBJ2-7; D possibly corresponds to TRBD1 (5 bases). This CDR3 contains 14 residues. The germline CDR1 and CDR2 sequences are SGDLS and YYNGEE. The V and J ends lost 0 bases and 0 bases respectively, with 7 bases between them. CDR3 bases: TGTGCCAGCAGCGTAGCGGACAACTCCTACGAGCAGTACGTC. Its protein product is CASSVADNSYEQYV.

This clonotype was counted at least ten times. The genes are TRBV7-9 and TRBJ2-7, with D perhaps assigned TRBD1 or TRBD2 (5 bases each). CDR3 length: 17 amino acids. Germline V gives CDR1 SEHNR, CDR2 FQNEAQ (reference sequence). Trimming stripped 5 bases from V and 0 bases from J, with 20 bases between. Here the CDR3 reads CASSPSIGSGSSYEQYF. The CDR3 DNA reads TGTGCCAGCAGCCCATCTATCGGCTCAGGGAGCTCCTACGAGCAGTACTTC. Using reference TRBV7-9 and TRBJ2-7 for the parts outside the CDR3, the full variable domain is DTGVSQNPRHKITKRGQNVTFRCDPISEHNRLYWYRQTLGQGPEFLTYFQNEAQLEKSRLLSDRFSAERPKGSFSTLEIQRTEQGDSAMYLCASSPSIGSGSSYEQYFGPGTRLTVT.

The chain employs TRBV7-9 and TRBJ2-7, with D perhaps being TRBD1 or TRBD2 (5 bases each). Germline loops: CDR1 SEHNR, CDR2 FQNEAQ (reference sequence). Trimming cost V 3 bases and J 1 base, with 10 bases left between them. The CDR3 has 14 amino acids. The CDR3 region is CASSFEGKSYEQYV. CDR3 nucleotides: TGTGCCAGCAGCTTCGAGGGGAAATCCTACGAGCAGTACGTC.

This clonotype was found many times. The rearrangement uses TRBV7-8 and TRBJ2-1; D may match TRBD1 or TRBD2 (5 bases each). Trimming took off 4 bases at V and 2 bases at J, with 9 bases between the two ends. This CDR3 region has 14 residues. Germline CDR1 reads SGHVS; CDR2 reads FQNEAQ. The CDR3 nucleotides are TGTGCCAGCAGCTCGGGACCTACCTACAATGAGCAGTTCTTC. The encoded protein is CASSSGPTYNEQFF.

This clonotype was seen ten or more times. This chain uses TRBV7-2 with TRBJ1-1, with TRBD1 matching over 7 bases. CDR1 is SGHTA, CDR2 FQGNSA, per germline. The CDR3 loop spans 17 amino acids. V lost 5 bases and J lost 4; bases outside the gene matches: 16. DNA of the CDR3: TGTGCCAGCAGCCACAGGGGACTATCCTACTTGGGCACTGAAGCTTTCTTT. Amino acids: CASSHRGLSYLGTEAFF.

The chain couples TRBV29-1 to TRBJ2-7, with D hard to call. Deletions cut 2 bases from V and 0 bases from J, with 8 bases between. This CDR3 has 13 residues. CDR1 and CDR2 from the germline V gene are SQVTM and ANQGSEA. CDR3 DNA sequence: TGCAGCGTTGAAATCGCCGGCTCCTACGAGCAGTACGTC. Translating it yields CSVEIAGSYEQYV.

This clonotype was picked up many times. V usage is TRBV7-6 and J usage is TRBJ2-1; D call uncertain. This CDR3 comprises 12 residues. V lost 4 bases and J 9 bases, leaving 10 bases between the germline ends. Germline CDR1 is SGHVS and CDR2 is FNYEAQ. The CDR3, as DNA: TGTGCCAGCAGCTCCCTGAGGACTGAGCAGTTCTTC. Protein sequence: CASSSLRTEQFF.

V gene TRBV5-5 combines with J gene TRBJ1-2; D might be TRBD1 (5 bases). CDR3 size: 12 residues. Germline CDR1 SGHKS, CDR2 YYEKEE (reference sequence). V lost 3 bases and J lost 7, with 10 bases in between. Here the CDR3 DNA reads TGTGCCAGCAGCTGGGACGCTCGTGGCTACACCTTC. Protein: CASSWDARGYTF.